The source of this T cell receptor (beta chain) is a study of monozygotic twins with inflammatory bowel disease. Study observations and caveats: Relative clonotype sharing with others was diminished in IBD patients versus healthy twins, particularly with disease activity.

The CDR3 loop spans 15 amino acids. Germline V CDR1 and CDR2: MNHEY, SVGEGT. PCR of TCRalpha and TCRbeta cDNA was nested, with two rounds of approximately 17 and 9 cycles. With the 5' RACE reads reprocessed, TCRdb shows one record per CDR3 protein and no DNA. Found here are roughly 160,000 distinct CDR3 sequences; the top ten clones hold around 6.8%. Details on this clonotype: What it binds is unknown.

The genes are TRBV6-2 or TRBV6-3 and TRBJ1-5; TCRdb calls TRBD1, which cannot be checked without DNA. The receptor comes from a human donor with ulcerative colitis or Crohn's disease, or a healthy co-twin of an affected twin (not recorded which). The sequenced material came from blood. This CDR3 is CASSYYRGGNQPQHF.